What follows are 18 T cell receptor beta chains derived from one specimen sequenced in a study of T-cell memory formation after mild COVID-19. TCRdb reprocessed the 5' RACE reads with MiXCR, giving one entry per CDR3 protein. The table records roughly 450,000 distinct CDR3 sequences, roughly 18% of them present only once. Sequenced: PBMCs or a T cell subset sorted from them (not recorded which). These receptors were obtained from a man between 18 and 35 years old who had mild COVID-19 (a few samples of this study predate the infection). Cell type and time point are not known.

In its sample, this clonotype was seen a few times. The genes are TRBV6-1 and TRBJ1-5, with TRBD1 identical over 9 bases. J lost 7 bases, V lost 4 bases, and 11 bases had no gene match. Germline assignment: CDR1 MNHNS and CDR2 SASEGT. The CDR3 contains 16 residues. The CDR3 nucleotides are TGTGCCAGCAGTGCTAAGGGGACAGGGTGGGGACAGCCCCAGCATTTT. It is translated as CASSAKGTGWGQPQHF.

This clonotype was detected only a few times. The chain combines TRBV20-1 with TRBJ2-2; no clear D. V was cut by 6 bases and J by 0 bases, with 5 bases left in between. From germline, CDR1 is DFQATT and CDR2 SNEGSKA (reference sequence). The CDR3 loop spans 12 amino acids. The CDR3 is CSAPTNTGELFF. The CDR3 region has the DNA TGCAGTGCCCCGACGAACACCGGGGAGCTGTTTTTT.

The chain links TRBV6-5 to TRBJ2-3; D gene unclear. Trimming pared 6 bases from V and 5 bases from J, leaving 9 bases between. This CDR3 is built from 12 residues. Germline V gene sequence: CDR1 MNHEY, CDR2 SVGAGI. The CDR3 DNA is TGTGCCAGCAGAAACACTGGAGATACGCAGTATTTT. It specifies CASRNTGDTQYF.

The chain uses TRBV15 and TRBJ2-7; tentatively, D is TRBD2 (7 bases). V lost 6 bases, J lost 5 bases, and 14 bases lay in between. The CDR3 sequence is 13 residues long. CDR1 and CDR2 from the germline V gene are LNHNV and YYDKDF (reference sequence). The CDR3: CATRRAGAHEQYF. The CDR3 nucleotides are TGTGCCACCAGACGGGCGGGGGCCCACGAGCAGTACTTC. Full variable domain (rest looked up from reference TRBV15 and TRBJ2-7): DAMVIQNPRYQVTQFGKPVTLSCSQTLNHNVMYWYQQKSSQAPKLLFHYYDKDFNNEADTPDNFQSRRPNTSFCFLDIRSPGLGDTAMYLCATRRAGAHEQYFGPGTRLTVT.

This rearrangement joins TRBV7-8 to TRBJ2-1, with D uncertain. The CDR3 is made up of 15 amino acids. Trimming pared 1 base from V and 8 bases from J, leaving 15 bases between. Germline V gives CDR1 SGHVS, CDR2 FQNEAQ. CDR3 residues: CASSLEVELLDEQFF. The CDR3 DNA is TGTGCCAGCAGCTTAGAGGTCGAGTTACTCGATGAGCAGTTCTTC. Looking up the rest from reference TRBV7-8 and TRBJ2-1 gives the full variable domain: GAGVSQSPRYKVAKRGQDVALRCDPISGHVSLFWYQQALGQGPEFLTYFQNEAQLDKSGLPSDRFFAERPEGSVSTLKIQRTQQEDSAVYLCASSLEVELLDEQFFGPGTRLTVL.

This chain uses TRBV20-1 with TRBJ1-5; D is unclear. V dropped 1 base and J dropped 4 bases, with 11 bases sitting between them. The CDR3 length is 14 residues. The germline CDR1 and CDR2 sequences are DFQATT and SNEGSKA (reference sequence). The CDR3 reads CSARVGLDNQPQHF. The CDR3 DNA follows: TGCAGTGCTAGAGTCGGCCTCGATAATCAGCCCCAGCATTTT.

This clonotype was counted between two and nine times. V usage is TRBV5-1 and J usage is TRBJ1-1; 9 positions agree with TRBD1. This CDR3 region has 14 residues. The germline gives CDR1 SGHRS, CDR2 YFSETQ. The V gene end was trimmed by 4 bases and the J gene end by 5 bases; junction bases not matched to a gene: 6. CDR3 coding DNA: TGCGCCAGCAGCAAAACAGGGGGCTTAACTGAAGCTTTCTTT. This encodes CASSKTGGLTEAFF.

The chain links TRBV5-1 to TRBJ1-2; D gene ambiguous. Germline loops: CDR1 SGHRS, CDR2 YFSETQ. The germline V and J ends were trimmed by 0 bases and 6 bases, with 9 bases remaining between them. The CDR3 sequence is 13 residues long. Here the CDR3 reads CASSLGQNNGYTF. The CDR3 nucleotides are TGCGCCAGCAGCTTGGGGCAGAATAATGGCTACACCTTC.

This clonotype occurred a few times. This chain connects TRBV20-1 to TRBJ2-3, with 12 bases that match TRBD2. V dropped 0 bases and J dropped 4; count of bases not matched to a gene: 5. The germline V gene encodes CDR1 DFQATT and CDR2 SNEGSKA (reference sequence). The CDR3 sequence is 16 residues long. CDR3 in amino acids: CSARDLAGGPADTQYF. CDR3 sequence (DNA): TGCAGTGCTAGAGATCTAGCGGGGGGGCCGGCAGATACGCAGTATTTT.

This clonotype occurred many times. The rearrangement uses TRBV7-2 and TRBJ2-3; 8 bases are shared with TRBD1. Trimming removed 3 bases from V and 1 base from J; junction bases left unmatched: 0. The length of the CDR3 is 14 residues. Germline V gene lookup returns CDR1 SGHTA and CDR2 FQGNSA. CDR3 loop: CASSLDRGTDTQYF. CDR3 in DNA: TGTGCCAGCAGCTTGGACAGGGGCACAGATACGCAGTATTTT.

J is TRBJ2-7 and V is TRBV5-1, with TRBD1 matching 9 bases. The CDR3 is 15 residues long. CDR1 is SGHRS and CDR2 is YFSETQ in the germline V gene. The V gene end was trimmed by 5 bases and the J gene end by 4 bases; junction bases not matched to a gene: 10. The chain's CDR3 is CASSSAPGQGYEQYF. In DNA, the CDR3 is TGCGCCAGCAGTTCAGCTCCGGGACAGGGTTACGAGCAGTACTTC.

The sample holds a few counts of this clonotype. The chain employs TRBV29-1 and TRBJ2-3; 9 bases align to TRBD2. The V gene's germline CDR1 is SQVTM and CDR2 ANQGSEA. This CDR3 region has 14 residues. With 4 bases clipped from V and 0 bases from J, the junction kept 2 bases outside the gene matches. The CDR3 DNA sequence: TGCAGCGTTGTGGCGGGGGGGAGCACAGATACGCAGTATTTT. Protein sequence: CSVVAGGSTDTQYF.

V is TRBV6-5 and J is TRBJ2-3; the match to TRBD1 covers 7 bases. J gave up 6 bases and V 0 bases, and 9 bases lay outside the gene matches. Germline V gene data show CDR1 as MNHEY and CDR2 as SVGAGI. The CDR3 spans 16 residues. The CDR3 bases are TGTGCCAGCAGTTACTCCAGGGGGTGGGGTCGCGATACGCAGTATTTT. Translated: CASSYSRGWGRDTQYF.

The count of this clonotype is one. This chain connects TRBV18 to TRBJ1-1; D not certain. Between the trimmed V and J ends, which lost 6 bases and 7 bases, there was a span of 9 bases. The CDR3 length is 11 residues. Per the germline V gene, CDR1 is KGHSH and CDR2 is LQKENI. The chain's CDR3 is CASSERSEAFF. The CDR3 DNA sequence: TGTGCCAGCTCGGAGCGTAGTGAAGCTTTCTTT.

This clonotype was recorded a few times. This sequence joins TRBV12-3 or TRBV12-4 and TRBJ2-5; D ambiguous. V lost 8 bases and J lost 5, with 15 bases in between. This CDR3 has 13 residues. CDR3: CASGSESMETQYF. CDR3 DNA: TGTGCCAGCGGCTCTGAAAGTATGGAGACCCAGTACTTC.

Ten or more counts support this clonotype. The chain employs TRBV28 and TRBJ2-5; 10 bases agree with TRBD2. The CDR3 has 15 amino acids. Per germline, CDR1 MDHEN and CDR2 SYDVKM. V dropped 6 bases and J dropped 1; count of bases not matched to a gene: 5. CDR3: CASRASGGSQETQYF. The DNA for the CDR3 is TGTGCCAGCAGGGCTAGCGGGGGCTCCCAAGAGACCCAGTACTTC.

J is TRBJ2-1 and V is TRBV5-1; no firm D call. The CDR3 is made up of 16 amino acids. Germline assignment: CDR1 SGHRS and CDR2 YFSETQ. V shed 4 bases and J shed 8 bases, with 22 bases lying between them. The DNA of the CDR3 is TGCGCCAGCAGCCACCGGGTGAAGGCTACTCAAGATGAGCAGTTCTTC. It encodes CASSHRVKATQDEQFF.

This clonotype was recorded a few times. The chain combines TRBV4-1 with TRBJ2-1, with 7 bases aligning to TRBD1. The germline V gene has CDR1 MGHRA and CDR2 YSYEKL. Germline trimming cut 3 bases from V and 2 bases from J; bases unmatched to any gene: 10. The CDR3 consists of 17 residues. The CDR3 is CASSQWTGTAAYNEQFF. CDR3 in DNA: TGCGCCAGCAGCCAGTGGACCGGGACAGCAGCCTACAATGAGCAGTTCTTC.